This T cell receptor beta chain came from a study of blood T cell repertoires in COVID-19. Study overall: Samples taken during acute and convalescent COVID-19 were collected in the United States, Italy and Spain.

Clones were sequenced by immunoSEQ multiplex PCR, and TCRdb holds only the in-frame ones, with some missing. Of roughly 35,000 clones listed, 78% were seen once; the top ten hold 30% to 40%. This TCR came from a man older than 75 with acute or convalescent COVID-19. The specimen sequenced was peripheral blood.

CDR3 nucleotide sequence: TGTGCCAGCAGCCCACCACCGCTCGACTATTTCACAGATACGCAGTATTTT. This gives the protein CASSPPPLDYFTDTQYF. The chain employs TRBV27 and TRBJ2-3; tentative D call: TRBD2 (5 bases). V was pared by 6 bases and J by 2 bases, with 21 bases between. This CDR3 region has 17 residues. Germline V CDR1 and CDR2: MNHEY, SMNVEV (reference sequence).